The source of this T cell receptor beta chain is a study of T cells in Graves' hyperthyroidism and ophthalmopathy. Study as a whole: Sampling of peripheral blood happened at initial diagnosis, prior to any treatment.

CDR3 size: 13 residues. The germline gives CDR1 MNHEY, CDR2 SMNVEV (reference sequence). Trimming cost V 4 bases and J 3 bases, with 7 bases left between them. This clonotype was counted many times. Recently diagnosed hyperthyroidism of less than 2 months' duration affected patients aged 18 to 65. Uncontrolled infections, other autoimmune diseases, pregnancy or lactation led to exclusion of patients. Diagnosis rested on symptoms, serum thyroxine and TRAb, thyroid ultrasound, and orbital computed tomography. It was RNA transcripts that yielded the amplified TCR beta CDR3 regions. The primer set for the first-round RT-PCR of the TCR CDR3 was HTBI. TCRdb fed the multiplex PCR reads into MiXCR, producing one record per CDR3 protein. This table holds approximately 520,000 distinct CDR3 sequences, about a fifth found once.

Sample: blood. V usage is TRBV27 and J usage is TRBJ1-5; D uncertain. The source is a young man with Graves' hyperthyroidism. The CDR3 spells CASSYSFNQPQHF. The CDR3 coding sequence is TGTGCCAGCAGTTACAGCTTCAATCAGCCCCAGCATTTT.